These 9 T cell receptor beta chains were all obtained from the same sample, sequenced in a study of cytomegalovirus exposure and HLA in healthy donors. A multiplex PCR was run with 60 Vbeta primers and 13 Jbeta primers. The table came from immunoSEQ multiplex PCR; TCRdb's copy has only in-frame clones and leaves some out. The table shows about 140,000 clones, with 75% to 85% occurring only once. The sequenced material came from PBMCs. These receptors all come from a woman aged 45 to 65 in good health and CMV-seropositive.

The chain is built from TRBV19 and TRBJ1-5, with 10 bases that match TRBD1. CDR1 is LNHDA and CDR2 is SQIVND in the germline V gene (reference sequence). V lost 5 bases and J lost 10; bases outside the gene matches: 8. This CDR3 region has 14 residues. CDR3 residues: CASSARDRGQPQHF. CDR3 bases: TGTGCCAGTAGTGCCCGGGACAGGGGCCAACCCCAGCATTTT.

The CDR3 here is CAWSPVNYGYTF. CDR3 nucleotides: TGTGCCTGGAGTCCGGTAAACTATGGCTACACCTTC. The chain recombines TRBV30 with TRBJ1-2; D remains unclear. Germline V gene data show CDR1 as GTSNPN and CDR2 as SVGIG (reference sequence). The germline V and J ends were trimmed by 2 bases and 2 bases, with 6 bases remaining between them. The CDR3 contains 12 residues.

This clone has more than one count but fewer than ten. This sequence joins TRBV4-2 and TRBJ2-3, with 10 positions matching TRBD2. Germline V gene sequence: CDR1 LGHNA, CDR2 YNFKEQ. The CDR3 contains 18 residues. V lost 0 bases to trimming and J lost 2 bases; unmatched junction nucleotides: 8. Here the CDR3 DNA reads TGTGCCAGCAGCCAAGATTGGGGGCTAGCGGGGGTCACAGATACGCAGTATTTT. It is translated as CASSQDWGLAGVTDTQYF.

CDR3 sequence reads: CASSLDGSRGHGSTEAFF. The CDR3 nucleotides are TGCGCCAGCAGCTTGGATGGTAGTAGGGGGCACGGAAGCACTGAAGCTTTCTTT. The chain employs TRBV5-1 and TRBJ1-1; 7 bases fit TRBD1. This CDR3 spans 18 amino acids. The junction had 15 bases not matched to a gene; V was cut back by 0 bases and J by 4 bases. Germline V gene data show CDR1 as SGHRS and CDR2 as YFSETQ.

This chain connects TRBV4-1 to TRBJ1-4; 8 nucleotides agree with TRBD1. Trimming cost V 1 base and J 7 bases; bases outside gene matches: 2. Germline CDR1 is MGHRA and CDR2 is YSYEKL. The CDR3 has 14 residues. The CDR3 nucleotides are TGCGCCAGCAGCCAAGGACAGGGGAGTGAAAAACTGTTTTTT. Translation gives CASSQGQGSEKLFF.

The chain is built from TRBV20-1 and TRBJ2-1; D call uncertain. Trimming stripped 4 bases from V and 8 bases from J, with 9 bases between. This CDR3 contains 11 residues. CDR1 is DFQATT, CDR2 SNEGSKA, per germline (reference sequence). DNA for the CDR3: TGCAGTGCTATGAAAGACTATGAGCAGTTCTTC. Its translation is CSAMKDYEQFF.

The chain recombines TRBV5-8 with TRBJ2-3, with 8 bases identical to TRBD2. The germline gives CDR1 SGHTS, CDR2 YDEGEE. Trimming removed 7 bases from V and 6 bases from J; junction bases left unmatched: 10. The CDR3 loop spans 14 amino acids. This CDR3 reads CASPTWPGGDTQYF. The CDR3 nucleotides are TGTGCCAGCCCCACGTGGCCGGGGGGGGATACGCAGTATTTT.

This chain joins TRBV2 and TRBJ2-1, with 8 bases lining up with TRBD2. The J segment lost 4 bases and the V segment lost 6 bases, leaving 8 bases of the junction unmatched. Germline V gives CDR1 SNHLY, CDR2 FYNNEI. The CDR3 loop spans 15 amino acids. The CDR3 bases are TGTGCCAGCAGACAACGACTAGCGCCATACAATGAGCAGTTCTTC. This gives the protein CASRQRLAPYNEQFF.

This chain links TRBV10-1 with TRBJ2-3; 8 bases agree with TRBD2. Trimming removed 8 bases from V and 2 bases from J; junction bases left unmatched: 3. There are 13 residues in the CDR3. Germline V lookup: CDR1 WNHNN, CDR2 SYGVQD (reference sequence). The DNA of the CDR3 is TGCGCCAGCGGACTAGCATCCACAGATACGCAGTATTTT. Protein: CASGLASTDTQYF.